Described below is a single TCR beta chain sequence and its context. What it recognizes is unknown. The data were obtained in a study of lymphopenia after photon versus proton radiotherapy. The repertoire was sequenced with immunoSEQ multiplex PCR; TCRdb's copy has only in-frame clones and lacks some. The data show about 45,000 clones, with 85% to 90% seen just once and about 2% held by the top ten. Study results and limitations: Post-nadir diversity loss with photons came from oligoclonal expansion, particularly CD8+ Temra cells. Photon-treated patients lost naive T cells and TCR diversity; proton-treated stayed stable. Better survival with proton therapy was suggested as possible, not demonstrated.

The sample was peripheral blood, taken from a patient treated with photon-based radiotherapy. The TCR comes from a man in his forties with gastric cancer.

DNA of the CDR3: TGCAGCGTTTTTAGCGGGAACAGGGGGAACTACGAGCAGTACTTC. As protein: CSVFSGNRGNYEQYF. This sequence joins TRBV29-1 and TRBJ2-7; TRBD1 or TRBD2 may be the D gene (8 bases each). V dropped 5 bases and J dropped 3 bases, with 20 bases sitting between them. In germline, CDR1 is SQVTM, CDR2 ANQGSEA. There are 15 residues in the CDR3.